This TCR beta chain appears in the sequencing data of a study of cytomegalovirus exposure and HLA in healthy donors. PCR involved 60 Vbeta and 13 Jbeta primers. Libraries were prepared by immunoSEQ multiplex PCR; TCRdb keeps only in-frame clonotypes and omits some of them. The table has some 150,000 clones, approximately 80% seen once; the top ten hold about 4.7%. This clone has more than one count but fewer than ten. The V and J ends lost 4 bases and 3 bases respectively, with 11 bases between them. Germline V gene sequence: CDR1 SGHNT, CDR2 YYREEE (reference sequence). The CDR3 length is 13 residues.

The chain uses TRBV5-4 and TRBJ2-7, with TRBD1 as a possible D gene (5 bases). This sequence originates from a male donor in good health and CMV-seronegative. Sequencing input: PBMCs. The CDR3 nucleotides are TGTGCCAGCAGCCCCGGCAGGGACTACGAGCAGTACTTC. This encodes CASSPGRDYEQYF.